This T cell receptor (beta chain) stems from a study of CD8 T cells in Susac syndrome. Study-wide findings and caveats: The number of individuals included in the study's TCR sequencing and HLA analysis was acknowledged as relatively small.

This CDR3 has 12 amino acids. Trimming left V 3 bases short and J 6 bases short, with 8 bases between. Germline V CDR1 and CDR2: MGHDK, SYGVNS. Isolation of CD8+ and CD4+ T cells was performed negatively, whereas enrichment of TEMRA cells was done by FACS. An amount of RNA that ranged from roughly 0.45 to 1 ug was reverse transcribed with random hexamers. The method of amplification for TCR beta CDR3 was immunoSEQ multiplex PCR, covering 54 Vbeta and 13 Jbeta. TCRdb re-called the immunoSEQ multiplex PCR reads with MiXCR, one entry per CDR3 protein. The table shows around 160,000 distinct CDR3 sequences, with approximately 94% occurring only once. Comment on this clonotype: Its matching antigen is unknown.

The sample taken for sequencing was CD4+ T cells from PBMCs. This receptor was identified in a human donor with multiple sclerosis. The chain uses TRBV25-1 and TRBJ1-1; no reliable D call. The CDR3 region is CASSDLGSEAFF. The CDR3 bases are TGTGCCAGCAGTGACCTCGGTTCTGAAGCTTTCTTT.